This T cell receptor (beta chain) was recorded in a study of OX40 agonist ivuxolimab in advanced cancers. Notes on the study in general: CD4+ and CD8+ blood T cells expanded clonally by week 6 at 0.1 to 3.0 mg/kg.

Samples of blood were obtained at baseline, on cycle 4 day 1, and on cycle 7 day 1. V lost 7 bases to trimming and J lost 0 bases, with 7 bases between them. CDR3 length: 12 residues. Germline lookup yields CDR1 SNHLY and CDR2 FYNNEI. In this sample, this clone turned up a few times. Its specificity is unknown. Repertoires were generated with immunoSEQ multiplex PCR, while TCRdb's copy carries only in-frame clones and drops some. Among about 82,000 clones listed, 70% to 90% were seen once. The source is an adult with an advanced solid tumor such as melanoma, head and neck, liver or kidney cancer. The sequences come from CD4+ or CD8+ T cells sorted from blood, collected in a trial of the OX40 agonist ivuxolimab. This sequence joins TRBV2 and TRBJ2-7; D is ambiguous. The CDR3 sequence: CASTVSSYEQYF. CDR3 nucleotide sequence: TGTGCCAGCACCGTCAGCTCCTACGAGCAGTACTTC.